Below are 2 T cell receptor beta chains sequenced from a single sample in a study of CD8 T cells in ankylosing spondylitis. TCRdb ran MiXCR on the 5' RACE reads and lists one entry per CDR3 protein. The data show under 250,000 distinct CDR3 sequences, over 8.5% seen once. Sequences were obtained from blood, either unsorted or a sorted T cell fraction (not recorded which). The receptors were gathered from a male donor with ankylosing spondylitis or in good health (not recorded which).

This chain connects TRBV20-1 to TRBJ2-3, with 7 bases that match TRBD2. Trimming took 3 bases from V and 4 from J; bases not matched to a gene: 16. The germline CDR1 and CDR2 sequences are DFQATT and SNEGSKA (reference sequence). The CDR3 is 17 residues long. As DNA, the CDR3 is TGCAGTGCTAGCCTTGGGGTAGTGGCGGGAGTTGCAGATACGCAGTATTTT. Protein sequence: CSASLGVVAGVADTQYF.

This clonotype was recorded many times. The chain couples TRBV4-1 to TRBJ2-3; D ambiguous. The CDR3 loop spans 14 amino acids. The V gene lost 4 bases and the J gene lost 2 bases, with 10 bases spanning the gap. Germline values: CDR1 MGHRA, CDR2 YSYEKL. CDR3 coding DNA: TGCGCCAGCAGCCCCATAAGCCACACAGATACGCAGTATTTT. Residues: CASSPISHTDTQYF.